The clone carrying this T cell receptor beta chain was counted at least ten times. The antigen is unknown. The sample originates from a study of CD8+CD57+ T cells in acquired aplastic anemia. Patients who underwent sequencing had shown CD8+CD57+ cell expansion by flow cytometry. Genomic DNA templated the TCR beta VDJ and CDR3 profiling. TCRdb reanalysed the reads using MiXCR and keeps one entry per CDR3 protein. The sample comprises under 350,000 distinct CDR3 sequences, 50% to 65% of which are singletons, and approximately 1.3% rests with the top ten. Germline V gene data show CDR1 as KGHSH and CDR2 as LQKENI. This CDR3 has 13 amino acids. V gave up 6 bases and J gave up 16 bases, with 22 bases separating them. Study outcomes and limitations: Shared by patients and controls, roughly 28 CD8+ CDR3s were abundant in patients.

The sequence was collected from a human donor with aplastic anemia. Sequenced: sorted CD4+, CD8+, or CD8+CD57+ T cells (not recorded which) from PBMCs. The chain combines TRBV18 with TRBJ2-1; D may be TRBD2 (7 bases). The CDR3 bases are TGTGCCAGCTCTTCACAGCGGGACACCTGGGGATTCTTC. Amino acid sequence: CASSSQRDTWGFF.